This entry lists 6 T cell receptor beta chains sequenced from one sample in a study of blood T cell repertoires in COVID-19. Only in-frame clones appear in the TCRdb table, and some are missing; sequencing was by immunoSEQ multiplex PCR. The sample has under 65,000 clones, 87% seen once. Sequencing was done on a sample of peripheral blood. The source of these receptors is a woman aged 55-69 years with COVID-19, enrolled during active disease.

V gene TRBV3-1 (or the pseudogene TRBV3-2) combines with J gene TRBJ2-2; 7 bases fit TRBD1. Germline V CDR1 and CDR2: LGHDT, YNNKEL (reference sequence). Trimming cost V 6 bases and J 2 bases; bases outside gene matches: 9. The CDR3 has 16 amino acids. CDR3 sequence (DNA): TGTGCCAGCAGGAATACCGGGACAGCTAACACCGGGGAGCTGTTTTTT. Translated, it gives CASRNTGTANTGELFF.

This rearrangement joins TRBV19 to TRBJ2-1; 7 bases match TRBD2. The length of the CDR3 is 12 residues. V gave up 5 bases and J gave up 10 bases; unmatched junction bases: 5. Germline V gene data show CDR1 as LNHDA and CDR2 as SQIVND (reference sequence). CDR3 region: CASSQKGGEQFF. Written as DNA, the CDR3 is TGTGCCAGTAGTCAAAAGGGAGGGGAGCAGTTCTTC.

The CDR3 spells CASGTSGTDTQYF. The CDR3 coding sequence is TGTGCCAGTGGGACAAGCGGCACAGATACGCAGTATTTT. The V gene is TRBV25-1, the J gene TRBJ2-3, with D perhaps matching TRBD1 (6 bases). Germline V lookup: CDR1 MGHDK, CDR2 SYGVNS. Trimming took off 9 bases at V and 1 base at J, with 11 bases between the two ends. CDR3 length: 13 amino acids.

J is TRBJ2-1 and V is TRBV28; the match to TRBD1 covers 7 bases. Trimming at V came to 7 bases and at J to 3 bases, leaving 9 bases not matched to a gene. Germline assignment: CDR1 MDHEN and CDR2 SYDVKM. The CDR3 loop spans 15 amino acids. The chain's CDR3 is CASIPGQRFYNEQFF. The DNA for the CDR3 is TGTGCCAGCATACCGGGACAGCGCTTCTACAATGAGCAGTTCTTC.

The chain employs TRBV2 and TRBJ1-1; 9 positions match TRBD1. The junction had 4 bases not matched to a gene; V was cut back by 9 bases and J by 2 bases. CDR1 and CDR2 from the germline V gene are SNHLY and FYNNEI. The CDR3 totals 13 residues. This CDR3 is CASRDRVNTEAFF. CDR3 bases: TGTGCCAGTAGGGACAGGGTTAACACTGAAGCTTTCTTT. The full variable domain, its missing parts supplied by reference TRBV2 and TRBJ1-1, is EPEVTQTPSHQVTQMGQEVILRCVPISNHLYFYWYRQILGQKVEFLVSFYNNEISEKSEIFDDQFSVERPDGSNFTLKIRSTKLEDSAMYFCASRDRVNTEAFFGQGTRLTVV.

This chain links TRBV28 with TRBJ2-3, with 9 bases aligning to TRBD2. V shed 4 bases and J 1 base; nucleotides not matched to a gene: 3. The CDR3 consists of 15 residues. The germline gives CDR1 MDHEN, CDR2 SYDVKM. The CDR3 sequence: CASSSQREGTDTQYF. CDR3 nucleotides: TGTGCCAGCAGTTCTCAGCGGGAGGGCACAGATACGCAGTATTTT.